This T cell receptor (beta chain) is drawn from a study of identical twins. Study observations and caveats: Surplus twin overlap in beta out-of-frame sequences was less pronounced.

With respect to this clonotype: Its antigen is unidentified.

The V gene lost 7 bases and the J gene lost 5 bases, with 14 bases spanning the gap. Germline CDR1 is SQVTM and CDR2 is ANQGSEA. The CDR3 sequence is 12 residues long. The donor group consisted entirely of healthy Caucasians. Template switching supplied a universal primer site; unique molecular identifiers were carried on the cDNA. TCRdb processed the 5' RACE reads anew with MiXCR; each CDR3 protein has one entry. The data hold 700,000 or so distinct CDR3 sequences, with 8.5% to 9.5% observed a single time. This sample was shared with a second study, whose subject was yellow fever vaccine responses in identical twins. That study adds: The authors reported partly convergent, partly personalized vaccine responses in identical twins.

The sequence came from a woman aged 18-29 years in good health. This chain joins TRBV29-1 and TRBJ1-1; a possible D gene is TRBD1 (5 bases). Sequencing was carried out using PBMCs. The CDR3 sequence: CSAGHGGTEAFF. The DNA for the CDR3 is TGCAGCGCAGGACATGGTGGAACTGAAGCTTTCTTT.